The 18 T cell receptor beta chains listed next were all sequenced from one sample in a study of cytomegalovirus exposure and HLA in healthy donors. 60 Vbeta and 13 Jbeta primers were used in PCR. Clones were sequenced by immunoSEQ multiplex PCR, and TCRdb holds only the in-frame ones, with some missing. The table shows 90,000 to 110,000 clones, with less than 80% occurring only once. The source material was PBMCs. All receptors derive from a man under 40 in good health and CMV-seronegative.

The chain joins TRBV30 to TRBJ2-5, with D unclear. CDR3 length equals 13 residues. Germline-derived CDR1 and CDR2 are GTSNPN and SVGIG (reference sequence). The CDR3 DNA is TGTGCATACGGCGGCGCAACCCAAGAGACCCAGTACTTC. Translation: CAYGGATQETQYF.

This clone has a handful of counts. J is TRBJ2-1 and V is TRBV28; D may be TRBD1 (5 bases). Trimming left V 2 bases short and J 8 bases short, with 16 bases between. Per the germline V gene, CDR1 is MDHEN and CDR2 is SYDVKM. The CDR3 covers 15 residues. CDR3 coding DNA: TGTGCCAGCAGTTTAGGGCAGGGCCATTGGGATGAGCAGTTCTTC. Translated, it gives CASSLGQGHWDEQFF.

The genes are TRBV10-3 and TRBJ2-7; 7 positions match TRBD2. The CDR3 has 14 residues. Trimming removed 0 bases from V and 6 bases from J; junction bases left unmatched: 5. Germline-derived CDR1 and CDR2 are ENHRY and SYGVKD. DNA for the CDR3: TGTGCCATCAGTGAGTCGAAAACTAGCGCCGAGCAGTACTTC. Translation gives CAISESKTSAEQYF.

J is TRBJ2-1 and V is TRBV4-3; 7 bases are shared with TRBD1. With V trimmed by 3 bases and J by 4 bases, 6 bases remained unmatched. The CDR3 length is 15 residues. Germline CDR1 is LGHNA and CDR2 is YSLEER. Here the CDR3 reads CASSQKDRVYNEQFF. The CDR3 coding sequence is TGCGCCAGCAGCCAGAAAGACAGGGTTTACAATGAGCAGTTCTTC.

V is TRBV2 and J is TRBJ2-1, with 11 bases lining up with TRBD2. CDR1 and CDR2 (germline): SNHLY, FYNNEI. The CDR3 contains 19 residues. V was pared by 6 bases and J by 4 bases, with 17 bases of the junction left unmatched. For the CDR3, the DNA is TGTGCCAGCAGAGCCCCCGGGACTAGCGGTTCCCTCGGGTACAATGAGCAGTTCTTC. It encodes CASRAPGTSGSLGYNEQFF.

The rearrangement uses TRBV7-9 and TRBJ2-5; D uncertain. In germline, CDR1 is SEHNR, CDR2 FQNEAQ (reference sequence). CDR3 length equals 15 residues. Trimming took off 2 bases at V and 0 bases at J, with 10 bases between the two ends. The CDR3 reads CASSLWQVYQETQYF. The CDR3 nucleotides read TGTGCCAGCAGCTTATGGCAAGTGTACCAAGAGACCCAGTACTTC.

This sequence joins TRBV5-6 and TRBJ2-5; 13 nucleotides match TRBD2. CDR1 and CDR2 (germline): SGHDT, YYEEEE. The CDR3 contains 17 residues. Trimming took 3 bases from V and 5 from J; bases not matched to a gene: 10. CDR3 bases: TGTGCCAGCAGCTACCTCCTACTAGCGGGGGGGAGGGAGACCCAGTACTTC. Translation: CASSYLLLAGGRETQYF.

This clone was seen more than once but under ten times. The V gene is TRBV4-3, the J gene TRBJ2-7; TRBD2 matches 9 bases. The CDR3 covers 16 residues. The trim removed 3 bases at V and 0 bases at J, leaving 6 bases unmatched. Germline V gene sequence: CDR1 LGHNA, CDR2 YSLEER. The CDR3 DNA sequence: TGCGCCAGCAGCCATGTTAGCGGGAGTACCTCCTACGAGCAGTACTTC. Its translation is CASSHVSGSTSYEQYF.

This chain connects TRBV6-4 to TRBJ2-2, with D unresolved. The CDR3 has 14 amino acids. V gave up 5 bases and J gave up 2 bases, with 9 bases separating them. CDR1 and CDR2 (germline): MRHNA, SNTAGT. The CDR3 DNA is TGTGCCAGCAGTCGGTTCCGTAACACCGGGGAGCTGTTTTTT. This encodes CASSRFRNTGELFF.

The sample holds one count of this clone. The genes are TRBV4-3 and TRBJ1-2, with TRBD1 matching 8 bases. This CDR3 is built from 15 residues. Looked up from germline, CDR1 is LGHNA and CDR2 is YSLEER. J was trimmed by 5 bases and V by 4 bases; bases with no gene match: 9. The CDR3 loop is CASSPTGQGGYGYTF. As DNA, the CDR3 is TGCGCCAGCAGCCCCACCGGACAGGGAGGATATGGCTACACCTTC.

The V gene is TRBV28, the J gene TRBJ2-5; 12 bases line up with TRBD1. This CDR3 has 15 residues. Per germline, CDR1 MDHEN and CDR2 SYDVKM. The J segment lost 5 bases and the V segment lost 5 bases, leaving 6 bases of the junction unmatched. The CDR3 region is CASSLGTGGWETQYF. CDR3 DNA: TGTGCCAGCAGTCTTGGGACAGGGGGCTGGGAGACCCAGTACTTC.

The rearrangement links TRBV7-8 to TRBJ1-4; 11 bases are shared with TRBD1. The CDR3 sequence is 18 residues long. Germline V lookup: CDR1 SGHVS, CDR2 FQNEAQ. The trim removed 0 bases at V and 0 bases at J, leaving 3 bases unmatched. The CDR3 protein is CASSLAGQGDSTNEKLFF. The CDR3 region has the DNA TGTGCCAGCAGCTTAGCGGGACAGGGGGACTCAACTAATGAAAAACTGTTTTTT.

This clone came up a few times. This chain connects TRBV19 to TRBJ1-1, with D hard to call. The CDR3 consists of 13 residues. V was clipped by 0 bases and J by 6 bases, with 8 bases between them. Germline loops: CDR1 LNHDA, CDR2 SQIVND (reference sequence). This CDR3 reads CASSIEWGAEAFF. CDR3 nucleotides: TGTGCCAGTAGTATAGAGTGGGGAGCTGAAGCTTTCTTT.

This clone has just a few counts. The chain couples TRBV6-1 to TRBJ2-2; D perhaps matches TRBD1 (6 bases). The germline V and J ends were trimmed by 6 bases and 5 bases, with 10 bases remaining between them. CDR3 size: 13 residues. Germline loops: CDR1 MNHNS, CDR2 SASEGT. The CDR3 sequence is CASSNRETGELFF. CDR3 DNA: TGTGCCAGCAGCAACAGGGAAACCGGGGAGCTGTTTTTT.

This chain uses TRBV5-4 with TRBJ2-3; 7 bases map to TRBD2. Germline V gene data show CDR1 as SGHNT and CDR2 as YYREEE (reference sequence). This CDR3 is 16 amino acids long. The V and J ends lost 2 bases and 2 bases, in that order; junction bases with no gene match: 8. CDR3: CASSLRWGGNTDTQYF. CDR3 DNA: TGTGCCAGCAGCTTACGGTGGGGGGGGAACACAGATACGCAGTATTTT.

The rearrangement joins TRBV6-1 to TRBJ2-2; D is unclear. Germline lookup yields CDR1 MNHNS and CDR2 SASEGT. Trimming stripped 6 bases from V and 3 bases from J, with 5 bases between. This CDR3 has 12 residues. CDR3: CASRGYTGELFF. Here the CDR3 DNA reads TGTGCCAGCAGGGGCTACACCGGGGAGCTGTTTTTT.

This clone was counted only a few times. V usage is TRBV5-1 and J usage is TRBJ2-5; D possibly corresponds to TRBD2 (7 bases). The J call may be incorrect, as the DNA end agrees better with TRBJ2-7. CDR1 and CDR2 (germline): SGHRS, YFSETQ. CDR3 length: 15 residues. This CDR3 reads CASSLNAGEGYEQYF. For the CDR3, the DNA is TGCGCCAGCAGCTTGAACGCAGGGGAGGGCTACGAGCAGTACTTC.

CDR3 residues: CASSPLPSGSYEQYF. DNA of the CDR3: TGTGCCAGCAGCCCACTTCCCAGCGGCTCCTACGAGCAGTACTTC. The chain joins TRBV6-5 to TRBJ2-7, with D perhaps TRBD2 (5 bases). The CDR3 has 15 amino acids. Looked up from germline, CDR1 is MNHEY and CDR2 is SVGAGI. Trimming took 6 bases from V and 0 from J, leaving 15 bases between them.